These 21 T cell receptor beta chains were sequenced from one sample in a study of beta chain features in type 1 diabetes. The sequenced template was cDNA made from the entire isolated RNA. The data were produced by immunoSEQ multiplex PCR, yet TCRdb's version contains in-frame clones alone and is incomplete. The table includes around 200,000 clones, about an eighth detected once. The sample taken for sequencing was central memory CD4+ T cells from blood. The receptors stem from a young woman in good health.

This chain links TRBV13 with TRBJ2-1; 12 bases agree with TRBD2. Germline V CDR1 and CDR2: PRHDT, FYEKMQ (reference sequence). CDR3 length equals 17 residues. V gave up 5 bases and J gave up 4 bases; unmatched junction bases: 9. CDR3 sequence: CASSAPTSGSLYNEQFF. The CDR3 DNA follows: TGTGCCAGCAGCGCCCCGACTAGCGGGAGCCTGTACAATGAGCAGTTCTTC.

This clone has just a few counts. This rearrangement joins TRBV5-1 to TRBJ1-4; 7 bases map to TRBD1. Trimming removed 4 bases from V and 4 bases from J; junction bases left unmatched: 4. CDR3 size: 14 residues. CDR1 is SGHRS and CDR2 is YFSETQ in the germline V gene. Here the CDR3 reads CASSLGTVNEKLFF. The CDR3 region has the DNA TGCGCCAGCAGCCTCGGGACAGTTAATGAAAAACTGTTTTTT.

V is TRBV6-5 and J is TRBJ2-7; D may be TRBD1 (6 bases). V dropped 2 bases and J dropped 6 bases, with 14 bases sitting between them. CDR1 is MNHEY, CDR2 SVGAGI, per germline. The length of the CDR3 is 14 residues. The CDR3 region is CASSYQGHPGEQYF. As DNA, the CDR3 is TGTGCCAGCAGTTACCAGGGACATCCCGGCGAGCAGTACTTC.

The rearrangement uses TRBV28 and TRBJ2-7, with 10 positions matching TRBD1. Germline CDR1 is MDHEN and CDR2 is SYDVKM. The CDR3 is 16 residues long. The junction had 10 bases not matched to a gene; V was cut back by 5 bases and J by 3 bases. CDR3 sequence (DNA): TGTGCCAGCAGTCTGTCCGCTGGACAGGGGGTCTACGAGCAGTACTTC. Translated: CASSLSAGQGVYEQYF.

The V call is TRBV28, the J call TRBJ2-5; 12 nucleotides align to TRBD1. Trimming cost V 5 bases and J 5 bases; bases outside gene matches: 12. The germline gives CDR1 MDHEN, CDR2 SYDVKM. This CDR3 region has 17 residues. CDR3 loop: CASSPPPGTGGRETQYF. Written as DNA, the CDR3 is TGTGCCAGCAGTCCTCCGCCCGGGACAGGGGGCCGGGAGACCCAGTACTTC. Based on the CDR3 plus reference TRBV28 and TRBJ2-5, the full variable domain is DVKVTQSSRYLVKRTGEKVFLECVQDMDHENMFWYRQDPGLGLRLIYFSYDVKMKEKGDIPEGYSVSREKKERFSLILESASTNQTSMYLCASSPPPGTGGRETQYFGPGTRLLVL.

This sequence joins TRBV28 and TRBJ1-2; 12 nucleotides line up with TRBD1. The CDR3 consists of 15 residues. The germline V gene has CDR1 MDHEN and CDR2 SYDVKM. Trimming cost V 5 bases and J 8 bases; bases outside gene matches: 9. CDR3 sequence: CASSDPGQGARGYTF. The CDR3 nucleotides read TGTGCCAGCAGTGACCCGGGACAGGGGGCGCGAGGCTACACCTTC.

This clone was detected a few times. The genes are TRBV6-5 and TRBJ1-2, with D possibly TRBD1 on 5 matching bases. CDR3 length equals 13 residues. Germline loops: CDR1 MNHEY, CDR2 SVGAGI. Trimming took off 7 bases at V and 2 bases at J, with 11 bases between the two ends. CDR3 nucleotide sequence: TGTGCCAGCATCGACAGTATCAACTATGGCTACACCTTC. Translating gives CASIDSINYGYTF.

This clone was seen more than once but under ten times. The rearrangement uses TRBV28 and TRBJ1-2, with D tentatively TRBD1 (5 bases). V was pared by 3 bases and J by 6 bases, with 11 bases between. CDR3 size: 13 residues. Germline CDR1 reads MDHEN; CDR2 reads SYDVKM. This CDR3 is CASSLSREDGYTF. The CDR3 DNA reads TGTGCCAGCAGTTTGTCCAGGGAGGATGGCTACACCTTC.

This clone has just a few counts. J is TRBJ2-5 and V is TRBV2; 7 positions agree with TRBD2. The CDR3 consists of 14 residues. V shed 4 bases and J 5 bases; nucleotides not matched to a gene: 7. CDR1 is SNHLY and CDR2 is FYNNEI in the germline V gene. Here the CDR3 reads CASSAQGGSETQYF. Written as DNA, the CDR3 is TGTGCCAGCAGTGCCCAAGGCGGGAGCGAGACCCAGTACTTC.

Only a few counts were recorded for this clone. V and J are TRBV15 and TRBJ1-2, with D hard to call. V was cut by 3 bases and J by 4 bases, with 12 bases left in between. The CDR3 covers 14 residues. Looked up from germline, CDR1 is LNHNV and CDR2 is YYDKDF (reference sequence). CDR3 in amino acids: CATSSLARSYGYTF. The CDR3 DNA is TGTGCCACCAGCAGCCTAGCTCGCTCCTATGGCTACACCTTC.

The rearrangement uses TRBV2 and TRBJ2-3, with D possibly matching TRBD1 (6 bases). The CDR3 is 15 amino acids. The V end lost 8 bases, the J end lost 6 bases, and 21 bases lay between the germline ends. Germline V CDR1 and CDR2: SNHLY, FYNNEI. The CDR3 reads CASGPGQGLGDTQYF. The CDR3 DNA reads as TGTGCCAGCGGACCGGGGCAGGGGCTTGGGGATACGCAGTATTTT.

This clone was picked up a small number of times. The CDR3 here is CASSRGDRVQPQHF. In DNA, the CDR3 is TGTGCCAGCAGCCGAGGGGACAGGGTGCAGCCCCAGCATTTT. J is TRBJ1-5 and V is TRBV7-9; 9 bases fit TRBD1. V gave up 5 bases and J gave up 7 bases; unmatched junction bases: 6. The CDR3 is 14 amino acids. Germline-derived CDR1 and CDR2 are SEHNR and FQNEAQ (reference sequence). The whole variable domain, filled in from reference TRBV7-9 and TRBJ1-5, reads DTGVSQNPRHKITKRGQNVTFRCDPISEHNRLYWYRQTLGQGPEFLTYFQNEAQLEKSRLLSDRFSAERPKGSFSTLEIQRTEQGDSAMYLCASSRGDRVQPQHFGDGTRLSIL.

The chain joins TRBV5-6 to TRBJ2-5, with 8 nucleotides matching TRBD2. This CDR3 has 13 amino acids. Germline CDR1 reads SGHDT; CDR2 reads YYEEEE. V lost 7 bases to trimming and J lost 7 bases; unmatched junction nucleotides: 9. The CDR3 is CASGEREITTQYF. The CDR3 nucleotides read TGTGCCAGCGGGGAGCGGGAGATTACGACCCAGTACTTC.

This clone was seen a few times. The rearrangement joins TRBV30 to TRBJ2-2; a possible D gene is TRBD2 (7 bases). Germline V CDR1 and CDR2: GTSNPN, SVGIG (reference sequence). The germline V and J ends were trimmed by 3 bases and 4 bases, with 18 bases remaining between them. CDR3 size: 16 residues. CDR3 sequence (DNA): TGTGCCTGGAGCCCGAGGGGGGGGATGGGCACCGGGGAGCTGTTTTTT. It is translated as CAWSPRGGMGTGELFF.

A remark on this clone: The junction shows a germline mismatch at one end, possibly a read error. The gene calls are TRBV4-1 and TRBJ2-7, with D possibly being TRBD1 (6 bases). Germline values: CDR1 MGHRA, CDR2 YSYEKL. This CDR3 spans 13 amino acids. The CDR3 is CASSQEGTRPLGF. CDR3 nucleotides: TGCGCCAGCAGCCAGGAAGGGACAAGACCCTTGGGGTTC.

The sample holds a few counts of this clone. J is TRBJ2-7 and V is TRBV2; tentative D call: TRBD1 (6 bases). The CDR3 length is 15 residues. V shed 3 bases and J shed 0 bases, with 12 bases lying between them. Germline assignment: CDR1 SNHLY and CDR2 FYNNEI. Here the CDR3 reads CASSERGYPSYEQYF. CDR3 nucleotide sequence: TGTGCCAGCAGTGAGAGGGGGTACCCCTCCTACGAGCAGTACTTC.

This chain links TRBV15 with TRBJ2-1; 10 bases align to TRBD1. The CDR3 runs to 16 residues. CDR1 LNHNV and CDR2 YYDKDF come from the germline V gene (reference sequence). V gave up 0 bases and J gave up 7 bases; unmatched junction bases: 6. This CDR3 is CATSRDVGQGSNEQFF. For the CDR3, the DNA is TGTGCCACCAGCAGAGATGTGGGACAGGGGTCAAATGAGCAGTTCTTC.

This chain links TRBV28 with TRBJ1-2; tentative D call: TRBD1 (6 bases). The CDR3 contains 14 residues. The V end was cut by 6 bases, the J end by 2 bases, with 13 bases between. Germline CDR1 MDHEN, CDR2 SYDVKM. CDR3 sequence: CASRSSQGNYGYTF. The CDR3 DNA reads TGTGCCAGCAGGTCTTCACAGGGCAACTATGGCTACACCTTC.

A few counts support this clone. The chain is built from TRBV19 and TRBJ1-2, with D hard to call. V was pared by 0 bases and J by 3 bases, with 8 bases between. Per the germline V gene, CDR1 is LNHDA and CDR2 is SQIVND (reference sequence). CDR3 length: 14 residues. The CDR3, as DNA: TGTGCCAGTAGTATAGATCGCGGTTACTATGGCTACACCTTC. This codes for CASSIDRGYYGYTF.

The rearrangement links TRBV29-1 to TRBJ1-1, with TRBD1 matching 7 bases. CDR1 and CDR2 from the germline V gene are SQVTM and ANQGSEA. The CDR3 has 13 residues. Trimming at V came to 5 bases and at J to 6 bases, leaving 9 bases not matched to a gene. The CDR3 here is CSVSRVGTAEAFF. In nucleotides, the CDR3 is TGCAGCGTTTCAAGAGTGGGGACAGCTGAAGCTTTCTTT.

This clone was seen only a few times. The V gene is TRBV5-6, the J gene TRBJ2-5, with D possibly matching TRBD2 (6 bases). The CDR3 totals 14 residues. V was cut by 4 bases and J by 1 base, with 11 bases left in between. Germline CDR1 SGHDT, CDR2 YYEEEE. CDR3 loop: CASSRAGTQETQYF. The CDR3 DNA sequence: TGTGCCAGCAGCCGAGCGGGCACCCAAGAGACCCAGTACTTC.